This T cell receptor beta chain comes out of a study of Ad26.COV2.S vaccination and SARS-CoV-2 variants (dated by TCRdb to 2020 to 2022). Looking at the study overall: Sequencing of the TCRbeta repertoire served to evaluate the specificity and breadth of SARS-CoV-2-reactive T cell receptors following Ad26.COV2.S vaccination. The TCR-sequenced set comprised approximately 30 samples: 19 Ad26.COV2.S vaccine recipients, 5 placebo recipients and 8 SARS-CoV-2 convalescent individuals.

In the case of this clone: Its cognate antigen has yet to be identified. One base away there is no much larger clone; base qualities are not given. The sample carries other DNA sequences with the same CDR3.

Results and caveats for the whole study, not just this receptor: Compared with placebo recipients, Ad26.COV2.S recipients showed higher spike-specific TCR breadth (P = 0.0014). According to the authors, total T cell responses may have been underestimated by the TCR breadth and depth analyses. Substantial breadth of spike-specific CD8+ and CD4+ T cell responses was reported after vaccination. Vaccine and placebo recipients had comparable non-spike TCR breadth, which fits with the vaccine containing only spike.

The immunoSEQ Assay was the method used to sequence TCRbeta CDR3 regions. After extraction, genomic DNA underwent amplification by bias-controlled multiplex PCR, followed by high-throughput sequencing. The authors' analysis ran thus. To quantify the absolute abundance of every unique TCRbeta CDR3 region, sequences were collapsed and filtered. T cell fraction was estimated by normalizing TCRbeta template counts to usable DNA, which was measured by amplifying reference genes present in all nucleated cells. Repertoire TCRs were annotated as SARS-CoV-2-specific by exact matching of V gene, CDR3 amino acid sequence and J gene to a known reactive TCR set. MIRA supplied the reference SARS-CoV-2 TCR set, which was filtered for enrichment in COVID-19-positive ImmuneCODE repertoires so that public or cross-reactive TCRs were removed. Drawing on the MIRA antigens, annotated TCRs were analysed further at the level of specific ORF or position within ORF. Breadth was defined as annotated unique rearrangements over total unique productive rearrangements; depth was the summed frequency of those rearrangements. Two-sided Wilcoxon rank-sum tests were used to compare TCR breadth between groups. TCRdb holds this immuneACCESS table with in-frame rearrangements only. Some clones are missing; in checked studies, unresolved V genes explain under half, and the rest has no known cause. V, J and clone size reflect that table, while D and trimming were determined from the DNA. The sample table shows tens of thousands of clones, and roughly four fifths are seen once. The ten largest clonotypes hold more than 45% of the sample.

V gives up 4 bases and J gives up 4 bases, and the segment between their germline ends measures 8 bases. CDR1 and CDR2 are read off the germline V gene as SGHTA and FQGTGA. The CDR3 spans 13 residues, from the cysteine through the phenylalanine. Solely the CDR3 DNA is kept, with 39 bases framed from the first base. The time point label on this specimen signifies: individuals recovered from natural SARS-CoV-2 infection. This receptor chain uses TRBV7-3 and TRBJ1-5; the D gene is perhaps TRBD1, from 5 matching bases. This specimen was peripheral blood, taken after recovery from COVID-19. The TCR comes from a human donor who had recovered from COVID-19. The CDR3 region has the sequence CASSSGQNQPQHF. The bases are TGTGCCAGCAGCTCGGGGCAAAATCAGCCCCAGCATTTT.